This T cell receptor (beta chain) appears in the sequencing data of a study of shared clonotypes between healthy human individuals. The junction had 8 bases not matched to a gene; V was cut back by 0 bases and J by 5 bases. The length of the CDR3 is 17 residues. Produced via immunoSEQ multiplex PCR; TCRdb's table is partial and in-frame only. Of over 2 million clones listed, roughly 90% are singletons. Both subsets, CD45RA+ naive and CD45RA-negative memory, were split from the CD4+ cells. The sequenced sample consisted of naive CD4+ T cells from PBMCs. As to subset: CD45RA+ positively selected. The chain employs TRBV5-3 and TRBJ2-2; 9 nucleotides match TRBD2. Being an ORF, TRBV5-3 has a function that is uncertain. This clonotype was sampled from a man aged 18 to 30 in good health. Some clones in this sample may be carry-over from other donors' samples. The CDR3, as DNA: TGTGCCAGAAGCTTGGCGTTAGCGGGAGCGAGGACCGGGGAGCTGTTTTTT. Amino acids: CARSLALAGARTGELFF.